This T cell receptor beta chain was captured in a study of patients and donors after allogeneic stem cell transplantation. From the RT-PCR reads, TCRdb called clonotypes with MiXCR, one entry per CDR3 protein. The profile shows approximately 200,000 distinct CDR3 sequences, 13% to 15% of them singletons. The length of the CDR3 is 13 residues. Trimming stripped 5 bases from V and 7 bases from J, with 11 bases between. Germline V gene lookup returns CDR1 MNHGY and CDR2 SAAAGT. There are a few counts of this clonotype. Sequenced input: blood, either unsorted or a sorted T cell fraction (not recorded which). The J gene is TRBJ2-2, the V gene TRBV6-8; TRBD1 or TRBD2 may be the D gene (5 bases each). The receptor comes from a human donor who was either an allogeneic HSCT recipient or a stem cell or donor lymphocyte infusion donor (not recorded which). It is not recorded whose cells these are; they may come from a transplant donor. In DNA form, the CDR3 reads TGTGCCAGCAGTGAGGGGCGCGGCGGGGAGCTGTTTTTT. This codes for CASSEGRGGELFF.